The text below deals with one T cell receptor beta chain. Its cognate antigen is unknown. The junction and the germline gene differ at one end; a read error may be behind it. Individuals selected for sequencing had exhibited CD8+CD57+ cell expansion on flow cytometry. Patients uniformly had severe acquired aplastic anemia. Patients had not yet gotten any therapy when their blood was taken for sampling. The template used for profiling TCR beta VDJ and CDR3 was genomic DNA. MiXCR was run by TCRdb on the reads, yielding one entry per CDR3 protein. The table shows about 270,000 distinct CDR3 sequences, with 65% to 90% occurring only once. This entry belongs to a study of CD8+CD57+ T cells in acquired aplastic anemia. For the study at large: An average of roughly 3 ug of DNA was obtained from sorted CD4+ and CD8+ cells. Study-level results: Controls did not differ significantly from patients in CD8+ Simpson's diversity.

From germline, CDR1 is SGHTA and CDR2 FQGNSA. This CDR3 is built from 15 residues. This rearrangement joins TRBV7-2 to TRBJ1-1, with D possibly TRBD1 on 5 matching bases. Sequencing was performed on sorted CD4+, CD8+, or CD8+CD57+ T cells (not recorded which) from PBMCs. The TCR was taken from a human donor with aplastic anemia. CDR3 protein: CASSHAGTQPQQFFF. CDR3 bases: TGCGCCAGCAGCCATGCAGGGACTCAGCCCCAGCAATTTTTCTTT.